These 26 T cell receptor beta chains were all obtained from the same sample, sequenced in a study of T cells in localized non-small cell lung cancer. Profiled with immunoSEQ multiplex PCR; TCRdb holds only in-frame clones, not every one. The sample lists 15,000 or so clones; around 91% were seen once. This specimen consisted of peripheral blood, obtained before any cancer treatment. These TCRs come from a female donor of 60 years or more with stage III squamous cell lung carcinoma.

This rearrangement joins TRBV2 to TRBJ2-5, with TRBD2 matching over 10 bases. Trimming removed 6 bases from V and 4 bases from J; junction bases left unmatched: 11. Germline CDR1 reads SNHLY; CDR2 reads FYNNEI. CDR3 length: 16 amino acids. The CDR3 here is CASSVLAGTLRETQYF. In DNA, the CDR3 is TGTGCCAGCAGCGTACTAGCGGGGACCCTCCGAGAGACCCAGTACTTC.

This CDR3 is CASSSSRGNTEAFF. CDR3 DNA: TGTGCCAGCAGTAGCAGTCGGGGTAACACTGAAGCTTTCTTT. V gene TRBV7-9 combines with J gene TRBJ1-1; D not resolved. V lost 6 bases and J lost 2, with 13 bases in between. This CDR3 is built from 14 residues. CDR1 is SEHNR and CDR2 is FQNEAQ in the germline V gene (reference sequence).

The J gene is TRBJ2-3, the V gene TRBV2, with D hard to call. This CDR3 spans 12 amino acids. The germline V gene has CDR1 SNHLY and CDR2 FYNNEI. V lost 9 bases, J lost 4 bases, and 11 bases lay in between. Here the CDR3 DNA reads TGTGCCAGATCCCTTACCGCAGATACGCAGTATTTT. Its translation is CARSLTADTQYF.

The chain joins TRBV5-8 to TRBJ1-1; 7 bases are shared with TRBD1. The CDR3 consists of 13 residues. Looked up from germline, CDR1 is SGHTS and CDR2 is YDEGEE. Losses at the gene ends were 0 bases for V and 11 bases for J; bases not matched to a gene: 7. The CDR3 bases are TGTGCCAGCAGCTTGGGACAGGGCAGTAAGGCTTTCTTT. Residues: CASSLGQGSKAFF. The full variable domain, completed using reference TRBV5-8 and TRBJ1-1, is EAGVTQSPTHLIKTRGQQATLRCSPISGHTSVYWYQQALGLGLQFLLWYDEGEERNRGNFPPRFSGRQFPNYSSELNVNALELEDSALYLCASSLGQGSKAFFGQGTRLTVV.

The rearrangement links TRBV11-3 to TRBJ2-3; D is uncertain. The germline gives CDR1 SGHNT, CDR2 YENEEA. V was clipped by 3 bases and J by 4 bases, with 11 bases between them. The CDR3 is 14 amino acids. The CDR3 bases are TGTGCCAGCAGCTTCGTCGGAGCGTCAGATACGCAGTATTTT. The encoded protein is CASSFVGASDTQYF.

This clone was found a few times. The V call is TRBV2, the J call TRBJ1-2; D uncertain. Germline lookup yields CDR1 SNHLY and CDR2 FYNNEI. V lost 7 bases, J lost 8 bases, and 11 bases lay in between. The CDR3 length is 11 residues. CDR3 in DNA: TGTGCCAGCACCGACTCGGGAGGCTACACCTTC. This codes for CASTDSGGYTF. Full variable domain (outside the CDR3, taken from reference TRBV2 and TRBJ1-2): EPEVTQTPSHQVTQMGQEVILRCVPISNHLYFYWYRQILGQKVEFLVSFYNNEISEKSEIFDDQFSVERPDGSNFTLKIRSTKLEDSAMYFCASTDSGGYTFGSGTRLTVV.

The chain combines TRBV19 with TRBJ1-5, with 8 bases identical to TRBD1. Germline-derived CDR1 and CDR2 are LNHDA and SQIVND (reference sequence). After removal of 0 bases from V and 7 bases from J, the junction contained 5 bases not matched to a gene. The CDR3 consists of 15 residues. CDR3: CASSIDQGARQPQHF. CDR3 DNA sequence: TGTGCCAGTAGTATAGATCAGGGGGCTAGGCAGCCCCAGCATTTT.

The chain joins TRBV18 to TRBJ2-4; D unresolved. This CDR3 has 15 amino acids. CDR1 and CDR2 (germline): KGHSH, LQKENI. Trimming pared 3 bases from V and 6 bases from J, leaving 15 bases between. CDR3: CASSPTERTGNIQYF. CDR3 bases: TGTGCCAGCTCACCGACCGAGCGCACGGGAAACATTCAGTACTTC.

In nucleotides, the CDR3 is TGTGCCAGCAGTTTGGTGCACCCGGATCCCTACGAGCAGTACTTC. It encodes CASSLVHPDPYEQYF. This rearrangement joins TRBV28 to TRBJ2-5; D remains ambiguous. The closer fit of TRBJ2-7 to the DNA end suggests the J call may be wrong. This CDR3 comprises 15 residues. CDR1 is MDHEN and CDR2 is SYDVKM in the germline V gene.

V gene TRBV7-7 combines with J gene TRBJ1-4; 7 nucleotides align to TRBD1. The CDR3 has 14 residues. Trimming removed 6 bases from V and 4 bases from J; junction bases left unmatched: 5. Germline CDR1 and CDR2: SSHAT and FNYEAQ (reference sequence). CDR3 residues: CASSPDRFNEKLFF. The CDR3 DNA reads TGTGCCAGCAGTCCGGACAGGTTTAATGAAAAACTGTTTTTT.

The chain recombines TRBV19 with TRBJ1-1, with a tentative D call TRBD1 (5 bases). The CDR3 is 14 amino acids. Trimming cost V 4 bases and J 3 bases, with 12 bases left between them. From germline, CDR1 is LNHDA and CDR2 SQIVND (reference sequence). CDR3 amino acids: CASSKMGPDTEAFF. CDR3 coding DNA: TGTGCCAGTAGTAAGATGGGACCCGACACTGAAGCTTTCTTT.

The gene calls are TRBV27 and TRBJ2-7; 16 positions match TRBD2. Trimming cost V 8 bases and J 6 bases; bases outside gene matches: 4. Germline V CDR1 and CDR2: MNHEY, SMNVEV (reference sequence). The CDR3 length is 14 residues. The CDR3 bases are TGTGCCAGCGGGACTAGCGGGAGGGTCGGCGAGCAGTACTTC. Encoded protein: CASGTSGRVGEQYF.

This clone has more than one count but fewer than ten. The chain couples TRBV4-2 to TRBJ1-2, with 7 bases that match TRBD1. The CDR3 covers 15 residues. The V gene end was trimmed by 0 bases and the J gene end by 7 bases; junction bases not matched to a gene: 8. Germline CDR1 is LGHNA and CDR2 is YNFKEQ. CDR3 DNA: TGTGCCAGCAGCCAAGACGGGCAGGGGGGCCGTGGCTACACCTTC. Its protein product is CASSQDGQGGRGYTF.

The genes are TRBV5-1 and TRBJ2-7; 12 nucleotides agree with TRBD1. The CDR3 sequence is 15 residues long. CDR1 SGHRS and CDR2 YFSETQ come from the germline V gene. Germline trimming cut 4 bases from V and 3 bases from J; bases unmatched to any gene: 5. In DNA, the CDR3 is TGCGCCAGCAGCCTAGGGACAGGGGGCCTCTACGAGCAGTACTTC. It is translated as CASSLGTGGLYEQYF.

The count of this clone is one. The J gene is TRBJ1-5, the V gene TRBV4-1, with 7 bases matching TRBD1. CDR1 is MGHRA, CDR2 YSYEKL, per germline. J lost 3 bases, V lost 8 bases, and 10 bases had no gene match. The CDR3 extends over 15 amino acids. The CDR3 is CASAYTGEDNQPQHF. DNA for the CDR3: TGCGCCAGCGCCTACACAGGGGAGGACAATCAGCCCCAGCATTTT.

The V call is TRBV21-1, the J call TRBJ2-1; the tabulated D call, TRBD1, remains unverified against the DNA. TRBV21-1 is tagged as a pseudogene. The CDR3 has 17 amino acids. The CDR3 nucleotides read TGTGCCAGCAGCAGAGAGAGACAGGGATACGGGCACAATGAGCAGTTCTTC. This encodes CASSRERQGYGHNEQFF.

This clone was picked up one time. The DNA for the CDR3 is TGTGCCAGCAGCCAAGGGGCAGATCTGAACACCGGGGAGCTGTTTTTT. It is translated as CASSQGADLNTGELFF. The chain carries TRBV4-2 and TRBJ2-2; D not certain. CDR3 length: 16 amino acids. Germline CDR1 reads LGHNA; CDR2 reads YNFKEQ. V dropped 1 base and J dropped 1 base, with 10 bases sitting between them.

The DNA for the CDR3 is TGTGCCAGCAGCTTTACTGGGAAATGGTTGGCCAACGTCCTGACTTTC. It encodes CASSFTGKWLANVLTF. V and J are TRBV7-2 and TRBJ2-6; the D is unclear. This CDR3 comprises 16 residues. From germline, CDR1 is SGHTA and CDR2 FQGNSA. The germline V and J ends were trimmed by 3 bases and 6 bases, with 15 bases remaining between them.

Within the sample, this clone is medium-sized. The chain carries TRBV4-1 and TRBJ1-2; no definite D call. The CDR3 consists of 14 residues. V gave up 2 bases and J gave up 4 bases, with 11 bases separating them. From germline, CDR1 is MGHRA and CDR2 YSYEKL. Here the CDR3 reads CASSQPGEIYGYTF. In nucleotides, the CDR3 is TGCGCCAGCAGCCAACCAGGCGAGATCTATGGCTACACCTTC.

This clone was seen a few times. The chain is built from TRBV19 and TRBJ2-4; 7 bases fit TRBD1. V gave up 6 bases and J gave up 10 bases; unmatched junction bases: 15. Germline loops: CDR1 LNHDA, CDR2 SQIVND (reference sequence). This CDR3 spans 15 amino acids. The CDR3 DNA reads as TGTGCCAGTAGAAGGACAGGATTAAATATAGGGATTCAGTACTTC. Encoded protein: CASRRTGLNIGIQYF.

The J gene is TRBJ1-1, the V gene TRBV7-9; TRBD1 might be the D (5 bases). Trimming removed 1 base from V and 1 base from J, with 13 bases in between. Germline values: CDR1 SEHNR, CDR2 FQNEAQ (reference sequence). This CDR3 has 16 residues. In nucleotides, the CDR3 is TGTGCCAGCAGCTTAGACGCCGGACATACGAACACTGAAGCTTTCTTT. It encodes CASSLDAGHTNTEAFF.

The chain employs TRBV4-1 and TRBJ2-1; D is undetermined. The CDR3 consists of 15 residues. V lost 1 base and J lost 13, with 20 bases in between. Germline V gene data show CDR1 as MGHRA and CDR2 as YSYEKL. The CDR3 protein is CASSQGRIAGLEQFF. The CDR3 DNA is TGCGCCAGCAGCCAAGGGAGAATAGCAGGATTGGAACAGTTCTTC.

The V and J genes are TRBV2 and TRBJ2-1; the D gene is possibly TRBD2 (5 bases). V was pared by 4 bases and J by 2 bases, with 9 bases between. The CDR3 is 14 residues long. Per the germline V gene, CDR1 is SNHLY and CDR2 is FYNNEI. The CDR3 spells CASSGERAYNEQFF. In DNA form, the CDR3 reads TGTGCCAGCAGTGGGGAGAGAGCCTACAATGAGCAGTTCTTC.

The genes are TRBV11-2 and TRBJ2-7; no firm D call. Trimming took off 0 bases at V and 9 bases at J, with 12 bases between the two ends. The CDR3 runs to 13 residues. Germline V gene data show CDR1 as SGHAT and CDR2 as FQNNGV. CDR3 sequence: CASSLERTAAQYF. In DNA, the CDR3 is TGTGCCAGCAGCTTAGAGAGAACGGCCGCGCAGTACTTC.

This rearrangement joins TRBV4-2 to TRBJ2-3, with unresolved D. Germline-derived CDR1 and CDR2 are LGHNA and YNFKEQ. This CDR3 contains 11 residues. The V gene lost 2 bases and the J gene lost 7 bases, with 4 bases spanning the gap. The CDR3 DNA reads as TGTGCCAGCAGCCAACTATATACGCAGTATTTT. Translation: CASSQLYTQYF.

The chain carries TRBV7-2 and TRBJ2-7; 9 nucleotides match TRBD2. Trimming at V came to 8 bases and at J to 2 bases, leaving 7 bases not matched to a gene. This CDR3 spans 14 amino acids. Germline values: CDR1 SGHTA, CDR2 FQGNSA. CDR3 sequence: CASQRGANPYEQYF. As DNA, the CDR3 is TGTGCCAGCCAGCGGGGGGCCAATCCCTACGAGCAGTACTTC.